This T cell receptor (beta chain) emerged from a study of T-cell reconstitution after alpha-beta-depleted transplantation in children. Preparing the TCRbeta library involved the use of unique molecular identifiers. TCRdb independently ran MiXCR on the PCR reads; one entry per CDR3 protein. The sample shows roughly 500,000 distinct CDR3 sequences, approximately 32% of them seen only once. This clonotype was seen a few times. The V and J ends lost 5 bases and 4 bases, in that order; junction bases with no gene match: 8. The CDR3 length is 15 residues. From germline, CDR1 is MNHNS and CDR2 SASEGT. The rearrangement joins TRBV6-1 to TRBJ1-5, with 7 nucleotides matching TRBD1. This clonotype originated in a human donor who donated a stem cell graft to a child with aplastic anemia. Sample: PBMCs from the stem cell graft donor, taken from the stem cell graft. CDR3 bases: TGTGCCAGCAGTCGCGGGACAGCACGAAATCAGCCCCAGCATTTT. It is translated as CASSRGTARNQPQHF.